This TCR beta chain was sequenced for a study of cytomegalovirus exposure and HLA in healthy donors. Study-wide context: As an earlier analysis found, about 179 million T cells yielded approximately 100 million unique TCR beta sequences.

The PCR employed 60 Vbeta primers together with 13 Jbeta primers. Repertoires were generated with immunoSEQ multiplex PCR, while TCRdb's copy carries only in-frame clones and drops some. This sample yields about 97,000 clones, of which 79% are seen a single time; over 2.5% belongs to the top ten. In germline, CDR1 is GTSNPN, CDR2 SVGIG (reference sequence). V was pared by 1 base and J by 9 bases, with 7 bases between. The CDR3 loop spans 11 amino acids. The source material was PBMCs. The J gene is TRBJ1-5, the V gene TRBV30, with D unclear. The TCR originated in a male donor in good health and CMV-seropositive. DNA of the CDR3: TGTGCCTGGAGTGGCGTTGGGCCCCAGCATTTT. It specifies CAWSGVGPQHF.